The T cell receptor beta chain described here comes from a study of beta chain features in type 1 diabetes. Study-wide results and caveats: Type 1 diabetes patients had TCRB CDR3s that were shorter (moderately but significantly so) in all four CD4+ subsets. The study found that naive, central memory and Treg TCRB repertoires appeared more similar in patients than in healthy donors. In patients and controls equally, PCR might favor templates that are shorter.

About this clone itself: Its antigen is not identified.

What was sequenced were expressed TCRB transcripts, since all of the isolated RNA had been reverse transcribed. Regulatory, naive and central memory T cell samples averaged around 3.6 million reads. TCRdb keeps only in-frame clones here, not all; method: immunoSEQ multiplex PCR. The repertoire has roughly 50,000 clones, roughly 50% of them found once; the top ten carry around 2.5%. The sequence was collected from a woman between 35 and 50 years old with type 1 diabetes. The specimen was Tregs from blood.

CDR3 amino acids: CASSLGGSLAKNIQYF. CDR3 DNA: TGTGCCAGCAGCTTAGGAGGGAGTCTCGCCAAAAACATTCAGTACTTC. This chain connects TRBV7-9 to TRBJ2-4; a weak D match, TRBD2 (5 bases). The V gene's germline CDR1 is SEHNR and CDR2 FQNEAQ (reference sequence). The CDR3 covers 16 residues. Trimming cost V 1 base and J 1 base, with 11 bases left between them.